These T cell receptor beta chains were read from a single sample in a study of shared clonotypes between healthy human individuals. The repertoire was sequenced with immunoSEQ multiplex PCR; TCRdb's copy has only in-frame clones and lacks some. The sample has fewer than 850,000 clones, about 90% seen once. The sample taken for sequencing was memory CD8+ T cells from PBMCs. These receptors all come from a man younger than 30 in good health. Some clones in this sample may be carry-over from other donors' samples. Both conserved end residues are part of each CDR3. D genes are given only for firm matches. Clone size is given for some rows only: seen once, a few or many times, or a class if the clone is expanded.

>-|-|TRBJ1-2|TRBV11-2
CASSLGGSVYGYTF
TGTGCCAGCAGCTTAGGGGGTTCCGTCTATGGCTACACCTTC
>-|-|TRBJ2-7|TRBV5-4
CASSSRDTSYEQYF
TGTGCCAGCAGCTCCCGGGACACTTCCTACGAGCAGTACTTC
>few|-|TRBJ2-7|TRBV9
CASSVSTPDEQYF
TGTGCCAGCAGCGTGTCCACTCCCGACGAGCAGTACTTC
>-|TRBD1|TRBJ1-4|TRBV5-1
CASRNDRAPNEKLFF
TGCGCCAGCAGGAACGACAGGGCCCCCAATGAAAAACTGTTTTTT
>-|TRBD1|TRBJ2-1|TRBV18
CASSPNPQGAYNEQFF
TGTGCCAGCTCACCCAATCCACAGGGGGCCTACAATGAGCAGTTCTTC
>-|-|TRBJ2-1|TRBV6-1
CASSVNPPLARSYNEQFF
TGTGCCAGCAGTGTCAACCCTCCCCTCGCCCGCTCCTACAATGAGCAGTTCTTC
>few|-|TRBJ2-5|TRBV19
CASSIDGEETQYF
TGTGCCAGTAGTATAGATGGGGAAGAGACCCAGTACTTC
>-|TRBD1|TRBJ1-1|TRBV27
CASSFGTGREAFF
TGTGCCAGCAGTTTCGGGACAGGAAGGGAAGCTTTCTTT
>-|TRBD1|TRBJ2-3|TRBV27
CASSPQTGVAPDTQYF
TGTGCCAGCAGTCCGCAAACAGGGGTAGCCCCAGATACGCAGTATTTT
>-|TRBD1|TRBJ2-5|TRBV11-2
CASSLVGTGGRGIETQYF
TGTGCCAGCAGCTTAGTCGGTACAGGGGGGCGAGGGATAGAGACCCAGTACTTC
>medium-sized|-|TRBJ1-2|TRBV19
CASSIDLRLNGYTF
TGTGCCAGTAGTATAGATCTGAGACTAAATGGCTACACCTTC
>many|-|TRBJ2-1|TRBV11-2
CASSWTRGGPNEQFF
TGTGCCAGCAGCTGGACTAGGGGGGGCCCGAATGAGCAGTTCTTC
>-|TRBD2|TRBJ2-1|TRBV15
CATSRSLAGEQFF
TGTGCCACCAGCAGGTCCTTAGCGGGAGAGCAGTTCTTC
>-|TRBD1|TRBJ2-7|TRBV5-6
CASSLGTGNGEQYF
TGTGCCAGCAGCTTGGGGACAGGGAACGGCGAGCAGTACTTC
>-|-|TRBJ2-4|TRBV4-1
CASSQDIAWREDIQYF
TGCGCCAGCAGCCAAGATATAGCGTGGAGGGAGGACATTCAGTACTTC
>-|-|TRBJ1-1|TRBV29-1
CSVDLGRAVGEAFF
TGCAGCGTTGATCTCGGCAGGGCAGTCGGTGAAGCTTTCTTT
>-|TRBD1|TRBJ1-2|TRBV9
CASSETGFDYGYTF
TGTGCCAGCAGCGAGACAGGGTTTGACTATGGCTACACCTTC
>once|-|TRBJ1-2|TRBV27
CASTFVWGRNYGYTF
TGTGCCAGCACATTTGTCTGGGGTCGGAACTATGGCTACACCTTC
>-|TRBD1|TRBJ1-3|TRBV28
CASSTPGGPGNTIYF
TGTGCCAGCAGTACCCCAGGGGGGCCGGGAAACACCATATATTTT
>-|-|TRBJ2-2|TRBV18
CASSPGTGELFF
TGTGCCAGCTCGCCCGGAACCGGGGAGCTGTTTTTT
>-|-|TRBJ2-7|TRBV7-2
CASSLAPAWEQYF
TGTGCCAGCAGCTTAGCGCCAGCTTGGGAGCAGTACTTC
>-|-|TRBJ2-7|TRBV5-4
CASSLADSSYEQYF
TGTGCCAGCAGCTTGGCCGACAGTTCATACGAGCAGTACTTC
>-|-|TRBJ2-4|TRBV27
CASRPKSGVWGKNIQYF
TGTGCCAGCAGGCCCAAATCGGGGGTGTGGGGGAAAAACATTCAGTACTTC
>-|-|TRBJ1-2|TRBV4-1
CASSQGTVANYGYTF
TGCGCCAGCAGCCAAGGGACAGTAGCTAACTATGGCTACACCTTC